The 11 T cell receptor beta chains listed next were all sequenced from one sample in a study of cytomegalovirus exposure and HLA in healthy donors. The PCR ran on 60 Vbeta and 13 Jbeta primers. Sequencing used immunoSEQ multiplex PCR; TCRdb keeps in-frame clones, though not all of them. This table holds 65,000 to 100,000 clones, approximately 80% found once. Sequenced: PBMCs. Receptor source: a man aged 40-50 years in good health and CMV-seronegative.

The rearrangement links TRBV7-9 to TRBJ2-7; 7 bases agree with TRBD1. CDR1 and CDR2 (germline): SEHNR, FQNEAQ (reference sequence). Unmatched junction bases numbered 8, after V lost 5 bases and J lost 4 bases. CDR3 size: 14 residues. This chain's CDR3 is CASSRQGIAYEQYF. CDR3 sequence (DNA): TGTGCCAGCAGCAGACAGGGTATCGCATACGAGCAGTACTTC.

The rearrangement joins TRBV18 to TRBJ1-1, with TRBD1 matching 10 bases. The CDR3 is 13 residues long. V was pared by 4 bases and J by 4 bases, with 0 bases of the junction left unmatched. The germline V gene encodes CDR1 KGHSH and CDR2 LQKENI. The CDR3 is CASSRDRGTEAFF. The CDR3 region has the DNA TGTGCCAGCTCACGGGACAGGGGCACTGAAGCTTTCTTT.

The chain couples TRBV5-8 to TRBJ2-3; TRBD2 matches at 13 bases. Germline V gene sequence: CDR1 SGHTS, CDR2 YDEGEE. The CDR3 consists of 17 residues. The V gene end was trimmed by 4 bases and the J gene end by 2 bases; junction bases not matched to a gene: 7. In DNA form, the CDR3 reads TGTGCCAGCAGCACTCCGGGACTAGCGGGGACCACAGATACGCAGTATTTT. Amino acid sequence: CASSTPGLAGTTDTQYF. Complete variable domain (other parts from reference TRBV5-8 and TRBJ2-3): EAGVTQSPTHLIKTRGQQATLRCSPISGHTSVYWYQQALGLGLQFLLWYDEGEERNRGNFPPRFSGRQFPNYSSELNVNALELEDSALYLCASSTPGLAGTTDTQYFGPGTRLTVL.

The chain recombines TRBV28 with TRBJ1-5; 10 bases map to TRBD1. V shed 4 bases, J shed 4 bases, and the junction held 4 bases outside the gene matches. Germline CDR1 reads MDHEN; CDR2 reads SYDVKM. The CDR3 contains 15 residues. The CDR3 is CASSSPGQGNQPQHF. The DNA for the CDR3 is TGTGCCAGCAGTTCTCCGGGACAGGGGAATCAGCCCCAGCATTTT.

Regarding this clone: The sample holds other DNA sequences that translate to the same CDR3. This chain joins TRBV4-2 and TRBJ1-3; D is perhaps TRBD1 (5 bases). This CDR3 region has 17 residues. Germline-derived CDR1 and CDR2 are LGHNA and YNFKEQ. Deletions cut 3 bases from V and 4 bases from J, with 19 bases between. The CDR3 sequence is CASSQPAAEGVGNTIYF. CDR3 DNA: TGTGCCAGCAGCCAGCCCGCGGCAGAAGGGGTAGGAAACACCATATATTTT.

The chain carries TRBV5-8 and TRBJ1-6; no reliable D call. Between the trimmed V and J ends, which lost 3 bases and 4 bases, there was a span of 8 bases. The CDR3 runs 14 residues. The germline V gene encodes CDR1 SGHTS and CDR2 YDEGEE. The CDR3 spells CASSSGVYNSPLHF. Written as DNA, the CDR3 is TGTGCCAGCAGCTCGGGAGTGTATAATTCACCCCTCCACTTT.

The genes are TRBV19 and TRBJ2-5; TRBD1 might be the D (6 bases). V lost 3 bases and J lost 1, with 12 bases in between. Germline-derived CDR1 and CDR2 are LNHDA and SQIVND (reference sequence). The CDR3 spans 15 residues. Written as DNA, the CDR3 is TGTGCCAGTAGTATCACCGGGACAAGCCAAGAGACCCAGTACTTC. It yields the protein CASSITGTSQETQYF.

On this clone: The same CDR3 arises from other DNA sequences in this sample as well. CDR3 in amino acids: CASSQVGGSRRDTPRDIQYF. DNA for the CDR3: TGCGCCAGCAGCCAGGTCGGCGGGTCAAGACGAGACACTCCTAGGGACATTCAGTACTTC. V is TRBV4-3 and J is TRBJ2-4; tentative D call: TRBD2 (5 bases). The germline V and J ends were trimmed by 3 bases and 8 bases, with 32 bases remaining between them. CDR3 size: 20 residues. CDR1 LGHNA and CDR2 YSLEER come from the germline V gene.

J is TRBJ2-1 and V is TRBV4-3, with 14 bases matching TRBD2. Germline values: CDR1 LGHNA, CDR2 YSLEER. The length of the CDR3 is 18 residues. J lost 2 bases, V lost 3 bases, and 6 bases had no gene match. CDR3 nucleotides: TGCGCCAGCAGCCAGGAGACTAGCGGGGGGGCGCCCTACAATGAGCAGTTCTTC. Protein: CASSQETSGGAPYNEQFF.

With respect to this clone: A junction boundary mismatches the germline segment, possibly from a read error. V gene TRBV9 combines with J gene TRBJ2-7, with a weak D call TRBD2 (6 bases). The CDR3 has 15 amino acids. Germline-derived CDR1 and CDR2 are SGDLS and YYNGEE. CDR3 nucleotide sequence: TGTGCCAGCAGCGTAGCTATGGGGGGACCCTACGAGCAGTGCTTC. Translation gives CASSVAMGGPYEQCF.

V gene TRBV2 combines with J gene TRBJ2-6; 9 nucleotides align to TRBD1. From germline, CDR1 is SNHLY and CDR2 FYNNEI. J lost 1 base, V lost 9 bases, and 7 bases had no gene match. The CDR3 spans 16 residues. CDR3: CASPGQGGSGANVLTF. CDR3 coding DNA: TGTGCCAGTCCGGGACAGGGAGGATCTGGGGCCAACGTCCTGACTTTC. Variable domain in full (rest from reference TRBV2 and TRBJ2-6): EPEVTQTPSHQVTQMGQEVILRCVPISNHLYFYWYRQILGQKVEFLVSFYNNEISEKSEIFDDQFSVERPDGSNFTLKIRSTKLEDSAMYFCASPGQGGSGANVLTFGAGSRLTVL.